The 24 T cell receptor beta chains below were found in one sample sequenced in a study of shared T cell receptors in the human thymus (dated by TCRdb to about 2021). Libraries were built with the immunoSEQ multiplex PCR assay. TCRdb provides this immuneACCESS table in a form limited to in-frame rearrangements. Some clones are lacking; in checked studies, under half of them reflect an unresolved V gene, and why the rest are absent is not known. Present in this sample are about 660,000 clones, 70% to 90% of which were seen just once. The ten largest clones represent around 0.0099% of the sample. The same sample was also used in a study of human thymus T cells.

Specimen: thymocytes. These receptors were obtained from a boy in the first two years of life with a congenital heart defect. Donor details come from another sample of the same person, matched by shared clones.

The CDR3 region has the DNA TGCGCCAGCAGCCAAGATGAACCCCGGAGGGCCAGTCCGAGAGGGACTAGCGGGGTGTACTTC. Protein product: CASSQDEPRRASPRGTSGVYF. V gene TRBV4-1 combines with J gene TRBJ2-5; 13 positions match TRBD2. This CDR3 is 21 amino acids long. J gave up 13 bases and V 0 bases, and 26 bases lay outside the gene matches. Germline V lookup: CDR1 MGHRA, CDR2 YSYEKL.

This chain links TRBV19 with TRBJ2-1; 10 nucleotides align to TRBD1. The CDR3 has 18 residues. Germline loops: CDR1 LNHDA, CDR2 SQIVND (reference sequence). V trimming: 3 bases; J trimming: 6 bases; junction bases outside the gene matches: 14. The CDR3 nucleotides read TGTGCCAGTAGTATCCAGGTCGGGACAGGGGAACCCCGCAATGAGCAGTTCTTC. Translated: CASSIQVGTGEPRNEQFF.

The chain has TRBV9 and TRBJ2-7; 7 bases are a match to TRBD1. Germline V gene lookup returns CDR1 SGDLS and CDR2 YYNGEE. This CDR3 spans 14 amino acids. V lost 4 bases to trimming and J lost 1 base; unmatched junction nucleotides: 5. DNA for the CDR3: TGTGCCAGCAGCCCACAGGGGAAATCCTACGAGCAGTACTTC. It specifies CASSPQGKSYEQYF.

The genes are TRBV15 and TRBJ1-2; maybe TRBD1 (6 bases). V gave up 0 bases and J gave up 1 base, with 12 bases separating them. This CDR3 has 16 amino acids. Germline assignment: CDR1 LNHNV and CDR2 YYDKDF (reference sequence). The DNA for the CDR3 is TGTGCCACCAGCAGAGAGGGGACATTTTTTAACTATGGCTACACCTTC. It is translated as CATSREGTFFNYGYTF. Looking up the rest from reference TRBV15 and TRBJ1-2 gives the full variable domain: DAMVIQNPRYQVTQFGKPVTLSCSQTLNHNVMYWYQQKSSQAPKLLFHYYDKDFNNEADTPDNFQSRRPNTSFCFLDIRSPGLGDTAMYLCATSREGTFFNYGYTFGSGTRLTVV.

This clone was counted a single time. The genes are TRBV7-6 and TRBJ2-3; D is possibly TRBD2 (5 bases). Germline V gene data show CDR1 as SGHVS and CDR2 as FNYEAQ. V was trimmed by 2 bases and J by 3 bases, leaving 12 bases between them. The CDR3 spans 15 residues. The CDR3 DNA is TGTGCCAGCAGCTTATTTGTTAGCGCTACAGATACGCAGTATTTT. Amino acid sequence: CASSLFVSATDTQYF.

The J gene is TRBJ2-7, the V gene TRBV6-5; weak D call: TRBD2 (6 bases). Germline V gene sequence: CDR1 MNHEY, CDR2 SVGAGI. Trimming shortened V by 0 bases and J by 4 bases, and 16 bases separated the two germline ends. The CDR3 has 16 amino acids. The CDR3 sequence is CASSYSSLAFRYEQYF. The CDR3 DNA reads as TGTGCCAGCAGTTACTCGTCCCTAGCGTTCCGATACGAGCAGTACTTC.

The DNA for the CDR3 is TGCGCCAGCAGTTGCCGGACAGGGGGAGATGGCTACACCTTC. Translation gives CASSCRTGGDGYTF. J is TRBJ1-2 and V is TRBV5-1; 10 bases map to TRBD1. J gave up 6 bases and V 5 bases, and 7 bases lay outside the gene matches. There are 14 residues in the CDR3. In germline, CDR1 is SGHRS, CDR2 YFSETQ.

V and J are TRBV29-1 and TRBJ2-7; TRBD2 aligns across 7 bases. Germline V gives CDR1 SQVTM, CDR2 ANQGSEA. Trimming took 1 base from V and 0 from J; bases not matched to a gene: 12. The CDR3 length is 17 residues. The CDR3 region is CSVEVTGLADTSYEQYF. CDR3 bases: TGCAGCGTTGAAGTGACGGGGCTAGCGGATACCTCCTACGAGCAGTACTTC.

The rearrangement links TRBV6-5 to TRBJ2-1, with 12 bases aligning to TRBD2. This CDR3 has 11 amino acids. CDR1 is MNHEY, CDR2 SVGAGI, per germline. The CDR3 DNA sequence: TGTACTAGCGGGAGGTACAATGAGCAGTTCTTC. Translating it yields CTSGRYNEQFF.

The chain employs TRBV4-3 and TRBJ2-5; TRBD2 matches 14 bases. The junction had 17 bases not matched to a gene; V was cut back by 3 bases and J by 5 bases. Germline V CDR1 and CDR2: LGHNA, YSLEER. The CDR3 has 20 residues. The CDR3 DNA reads TGCGCCAGCAGCCATGATGTTGGACTAGCGGGAGGTCCCCTCGGGGAGACCCAGTACTTC. Translated: CASSHDVGLAGGPLGETQYF.

The rearrangement joins TRBV27 to TRBJ1-5; 10 nucleotides line up with TRBD1. The CDR3 has 16 amino acids. V dropped 5 bases and J dropped 6; count of bases not matched to a gene: 10. CDR1 is MNHEY, CDR2 SMNVEV, per germline (reference sequence). The CDR3, as DNA: TGTGCCAGCAGTGCTGGGGGGGGGACAGGGGCTCAGCCCCAGCATTTT. It encodes CASSAGGGTGAQPQHF.

The rearrangement uses TRBV10-2 and TRBJ1-2; 11 bases fit TRBD1. CDR1 is WSHSY and CDR2 is SAAADI in the germline V gene. The CDR3 totals 16 residues. V shed 5 bases and J 8 bases; nucleotides not matched to a gene: 13. CDR3 protein: CASSRPFGQGAGGYTF. In DNA form, the CDR3 reads TGCGCCAGCAGTAGGCCTTTCGGACAGGGGGCCGGGGGCTACACCTTC.

This chain uses TRBV29-1 with TRBJ2-3, with D possibly being TRBD2 (5 bases). V gave up 4 bases and J gave up 4 bases, with 15 bases separating them. Germline V gene sequence: CDR1 SQVTM, CDR2 ANQGSEA. CDR3 length equals 14 residues. The CDR3 coding sequence is TGCAGCGTTGCTGAAAGCGGCCCCCCAGATACGCAGTATTTT. It specifies CSVAESGPPDTQYF.

The chain employs TRBV14 and TRBJ2-1, with TRBD2 matching over 9 bases. Germline assignment: CDR1 SGHDN and CDR2 FVKESK. Trimming removed 4 bases from V and 2 bases from J; junction bases left unmatched: 3. The length of the CDR3 is 15 residues. The CDR3 reads CASSPGLAPYNEQFF. The CDR3 nucleotides are TGTGCCAGCAGCCCCGGACTAGCGCCCTACAATGAGCAGTTCTTC.

This rearrangement joins TRBV7-3 to TRBJ2-2; D is possibly TRBD2 (7 bases). Germline CDR1 is SGHTA and CDR2 is FQGTGA. There are 16 residues in the CDR3. V was trimmed by 5 bases and J by 4 bases, leaving 17 bases between them. This CDR3 is CASSPTGASGTGELFF. The DNA for the CDR3 is TGTGCCAGCAGCCCCACGGGGGCTAGCGGCACCGGGGAGCTGTTTTTT. The variable domain in full, completed from reference TRBV7-3 and TRBJ2-2, reads GAGVSQTPSNKVTEKGKYVELRCDPISGHTALYWYRQSLGQGPEFLIYFQGTGAADDSGLPNDRFFAVRPEGSVSTLKIQRTERGDSAVYLCASSPTGASGTGELFFGEGSRLTVL.

This chain connects TRBV7-9 to TRBJ2-3; TRBD2 matches 12 bases. With V trimmed by 5 bases and J by 2 bases, 8 bases remained unmatched. Germline CDR1 is SEHNR and CDR2 is FQNEAQ (reference sequence). This CDR3 comprises 17 residues. The CDR3 sequence: CASSQGLAGRNTDTQYF. The DNA for the CDR3 is TGTGCCAGCAGCCAAGGACTAGCGGGACGAAACACAGATACGCAGTATTTT.

The chain combines TRBV10-2 with TRBJ2-7; tentative D call: TRBD2 (6 bases). Germline V lookup: CDR1 WSHSY, CDR2 SAAADI. The V gene lost 10 bases and the J gene lost 3 bases, with 13 bases spanning the gap. This CDR3 is 12 amino acids long. The CDR3 sequence is CATLEGHYEQYF. CDR3 nucleotides: TGCGCCACCCTGGAGGGCCACTACGAGCAGTACTTC.

J is TRBJ2-7 and V is TRBV30; no definite D call. Germline-derived CDR1 and CDR2 are GTSNPN and SVGIG (reference sequence). V was pared by 1 base and J by 0 bases, with 10 bases between. This CDR3 is built from 14 residues. CDR3 nucleotide sequence: TGTGCCTGGAGTGCAGGAACCCGCTCCTACGAGCAGTACTTC. Translated, it gives CAWSAGTRSYEQYF. Using reference TRBV30 and TRBJ2-7 for the parts outside the CDR3, the full variable domain is SQTIHQWPATLVQPVGSPLSLECTVEGTSNPNLYWYRQAAGRGLQLLFYSVGIGQISSEVPQNLSASRPQDRQFILSSKKLLLSDSGFYLCAWSAGTRSYEQYFGPGTRLTVT.

The gene calls are TRBV4-2 and TRBJ1-5, with 8 bases lining up with TRBD1. With V trimmed by 0 bases and J by 7 bases, 11 bases remained unmatched. This CDR3 spans 17 amino acids. The germline CDR1 and CDR2 sequences are LGHNA and YNFKEQ. The CDR3 DNA reads TGTGCCAGCAGCCAAGATCCTTGGCCAGGGGGCAGACAGCCCCAGCATTTT. Residues: CASSQDPWPGGRQPQHF.

As concerns this clone: The same CDR3 arises from other DNA sequences in this sample as well. The chain has TRBV14 and TRBJ2-7, with 7 bases lining up with TRBD2. From germline, CDR1 is SGHDN and CDR2 FVKESK. This CDR3 has 16 amino acids. V shed 4 bases, J shed 1 base, and the junction held 10 bases outside the gene matches. CDR3 in amino acids: CASSPCGTSESYEQYF. In DNA, the CDR3 is TGTGCCAGCAGCCCATGTGGAACTAGCGAGTCCTACGAGCAGTACTTC.

The chain couples TRBV7-8 to TRBJ2-5; D gene unclear. Trimming removed 2 bases from V and 5 bases from J, with 9 bases in between. The CDR3 is 13 residues long. The germline gives CDR1 SGHVS, CDR2 FQNEAQ. The CDR3 loop reads CASSLRSVETQYF. CDR3 DNA: TGTGCCAGCAGCTTAAGATCGGTGGAGACCCAGTACTTC.

This CDR3 reads CASSSRETGANVLTF. The CDR3, as DNA: TGTGCCAGCAGCTCCAGGGAAACTGGGGCCAACGTCCTGACTTTC. V and J are TRBV5-6 and TRBJ2-6, with D possibly matching TRBD1 (5 bases). The CDR3 spans 15 residues. Germline lookup yields CDR1 SGHDT and CDR2 YYEEEE. The germline V and J ends were trimmed by 3 bases and 2 bases, with 9 bases remaining between them.

The chain links TRBV20-1 to TRBJ1-2; no definite D call. The CDR3 length is 11 residues. CDR1 DFQATT and CDR2 SNEGSKA come from the germline V gene (reference sequence). V lost 2 bases to trimming and J lost 8 bases, with 9 bases between them. CDR3 DNA: TGCAGTGCTAGATACCCGGGGGGCTACACCTTC. It encodes CSARYPGGYTF.

CDR3 amino acids: CASKGVWDSYNEQFF. The DNA of the CDR3 is TGTGCCAGCAAGGGGGTTTGGGACTCCTACAATGAGCAGTTCTTC. V gene TRBV7-8 combines with J gene TRBJ2-1; TRBD1 is a possible D gene (6 bases). Germline V gives CDR1 SGHVS, CDR2 FQNEAQ. V was trimmed by 7 bases and J by 0 bases, leaving 13 bases between them. The CDR3 runs to 15 residues.